One sample yielded the 21 T cell receptor beta chains listed below, sequenced in a study of cytomegalovirus exposure and HLA in healthy donors. This PCR relied on a set of 60 Vbeta primers and 13 Jbeta primers. The protocol was immunoSEQ multiplex PCR, while the TCRdb copy is restricted to in-frame clones and leaves out a portion. The table lists tens of thousands of clones, around 49% of them singletons. The sequenced material came from PBMCs. These receptors were taken from a woman in her 40s in good health and CMV-seropositive.

The sample holds one count of this clone. The chain recombines TRBV19 with TRBJ2-7; 7 bases align to TRBD1. The CDR3 spans 14 residues. V gave up 7 bases and J gave up 4 bases; unmatched junction bases: 10. Germline values: CDR1 LNHDA, CDR2 SQIVND (reference sequence). The CDR3 DNA reads TGTGCCAGTAAAACAGGGGCCGACGAATACGAGCAGTACTTC. Translation gives CASKTGADEYEQYF.

The chain carries TRBV19 and TRBJ1-2; possibly TRBD1 for D (6 bases). Germline V gives CDR1 LNHDA, CDR2 SQIVND (reference sequence). The CDR3 spans 15 residues. With 1 base removed from V and 2 bases from J, the gap between germline ends came to 11 bases. The CDR3 nucleotides are TGTGCCAGTAGTATAGTGGACAGCCGCAACTATGGCTACACCTTC. It specifies CASSIVDSRNYGYTF.

This clone has a handful of counts. The V and J genes are TRBV6-5 and TRBJ2-5; 7 nucleotides match TRBD2. V trimming: 2 bases; J trimming: 1 base; junction bases outside the gene matches: 1. Looked up from germline, CDR1 is MNHEY and CDR2 is SVGAGI. This CDR3 is built from 14 residues. This CDR3 is CASSYGGVQETQYF. The CDR3 bases are TGTGCCAGCAGTTACGGGGGGGTCCAAGAGACCCAGTACTTC.

Only a few counts were recorded for this clone. The V and J genes are TRBV2 and TRBJ2-7; TRBD2 matches at 7 bases. The V and J ends lost 3 bases and 4 bases, in that order; junction bases with no gene match: 6. CDR3 size: 14 residues. Per germline, CDR1 SNHLY and CDR2 FYNNEI. CDR3 in amino acids: CASSDPSGGYEQYF. The DNA for the CDR3 is TGTGCCAGCAGTGACCCTAGCGGAGGATACGAGCAGTACTTC.

This clone is classed as medium-sized. This chain uses TRBV4-2 with TRBJ2-1; D may be TRBD2 (7 bases). The CDR3 has 16 amino acids. Between the trimmed V and J ends, which lost 0 bases and 8 bases, there was a span of 17 bases. Germline CDR1 and CDR2: LGHNA and YNFKEQ. Here the CDR3 DNA reads TGTGCCAGCAGCCAAGAACTAGTCGCGGGGGCTCATGAGCAGTTCTTC. It yields the protein CASSQELVAGAHEQFF.

The CDR3 nucleotides are TGTGCCAGCAGCCCCTTACCGGGACTAATCACAGATACGCAGTATTTT. Translation: CASSPLPGLITDTQYF. The rearrangement links TRBV7-9 to TRBJ2-3, with 7 bases lining up with TRBD2. The CDR3 spans 16 residues. V was clipped by 5 bases and J by 2 bases; unmatched bases: 10. Germline V lookup: CDR1 SEHNR, CDR2 FQNEAQ (reference sequence). Filled out from reference TRBV7-9 and TRBJ2-3, the complete variable domain reads DTGVSQNPRHKITKRGQNVTFRCDPISEHNRLYWYRQTLGQGPEFLTYFQNEAQLEKSRLLSDRFSAERPKGSFSTLEIQRTEQGDSAMYLCASSPLPGLITDTQYFGPGTRLTVL.

The chain combines TRBV5-1 with TRBJ2-5, with 8 bases lining up with TRBD1. This CDR3 has 19 amino acids. J gave up 3 bases and V 2 bases, and 18 bases lay outside the gene matches. Germline V lookup: CDR1 SGHRS, CDR2 YFSETQ. Here the CDR3 DNA reads TGCGCCAGCAGCTTTACCGTTCCGGATATTCGACAGGGGAAAGAGACCCAGTACTTC. Translated, it gives CASSFTVPDIRQGKETQYF.

The chain has TRBV2 and TRBJ2-2; 8 bases are shared with TRBD1. This CDR3 has 14 residues. Germline V CDR1 and CDR2: SNHLY, FYNNEI. The V segment lost 9 bases and the J segment 5 bases; nucleotides outside the gene matches: 8. CDR3 in amino acids: CASKQQGGTGELFF. For the CDR3, the DNA is TGTGCCAGTAAACAACAGGGGGGAACCGGGGAGCTGTTTTTT.

This chain uses TRBV6-1 with TRBJ2-6, with D perhaps matching TRBD1 (7 bases). This CDR3 comprises 16 residues. Germline assignment: CDR1 MNHNS and CDR2 SASEGT. The V gene lost 2 bases and the J gene lost 0 bases, with 8 bases spanning the gap. The CDR3 is CASSEQGGSGANVLTF. The DNA of the CDR3 is TGTGCCAGCAGTGAACAGGGGGGCTCTGGGGCCAACGTCCTGACTTTC.

The chain carries TRBV23-1 and TRBJ1-4; perhaps TRBD1 as D (5 bases). TRBV23-1 falls under the ORF class, with uncertain function. Trimming left V 11 bases short and J 6 bases short, with 22 bases between. This CDR3 has 15 amino acids. The CDR3 DNA reads as TGCGCCGCCCTGACCTTGGGAACAGGTTATGAAAAACTGTTTTTT. It codes for CAALTLGTGYEKLFF.

This clone has only one observation. The V call is TRBV6-1, the J call TRBJ2-3; 8 nucleotides line up with TRBD2. V trimming: 3 bases; J trimming: 1 base; junction bases outside the gene matches: 6. The CDR3 runs to 16 residues. CDR1 MNHNS and CDR2 SASEGT come from the germline V gene. The CDR3 loop is CASSDTARGGTDTQYF. As DNA, the CDR3 is TGTGCCAGCAGTGACACAGCGCGGGGGGGCACAGATACGCAGTATTTT.

V and J are TRBV7-8 and TRBJ1-6; TRBD1 agrees at 12 bases. The CDR3 sequence is 17 residues long. V lost 5 bases to trimming and J lost 3 bases; unmatched junction nucleotides: 5. Germline CDR1 and CDR2: SGHVS and FQNEAQ. This chain's CDR3 is CASSLGTGGGYNSPLHF. The CDR3, as DNA: TGTGCCAGCAGCCTAGGGACAGGGGGCGGCTATAATTCACCCCTCCACTTT.

This chain connects TRBV10-3 to TRBJ2-7; D remains unclear. The V end was cut by 3 bases, the J end by 3 bases, with 3 bases between. CDR3 length: 11 amino acids. Germline V CDR1 and CDR2: ENHRY, SYGVKD. CDR3 loop: CAISDSYEQYF. The CDR3 DNA reads TGTGCCATCAGTGACAGCTACGAGCAGTACTTC.

The chain is built from TRBV5-4 and TRBJ1-6, with D possibly matching TRBD1 (6 bases). Per germline, CDR1 SGHNT and CDR2 YYREEE (reference sequence). The V gene lost 7 bases and the J gene lost 7 bases, with 15 bases spanning the gap. The CDR3 length is 14 residues. CDR3 loop: CASRPGTKNSPLHF. Written as DNA, the CDR3 is TGTGCCAGCCGCCCCGGGACAAAGAATTCACCCCTCCACTTT.

The chain joins TRBV29-1 to TRBJ2-5; TRBD1 might be the D (6 bases). Trimming shortened V by 4 bases and J by 5 bases, and 14 bases separated the two germline ends. The CDR3 covers 13 residues. Germline loops: CDR1 SQVTM, CDR2 ANQGSEA. The CDR3 DNA is TGCAGCGTTGTAACAGGGAGCTATGAGACCCAGTACTTC. Its protein is CSVVTGSYETQYF.

The chain recombines TRBV18 with TRBJ1-1; unclear D gene. Looked up from germline, CDR1 is KGHSH and CDR2 is LQKENI. V lost 7 bases and J lost 1, with 13 bases in between. CDR3 length: 14 amino acids. CDR3 DNA sequence: TGTGCCAGCTTATGGGCAGGTCAGAACACTGAAGCTTTCTTT. Its protein is CASLWAGQNTEAFF.

This chain joins TRBV30 and TRBJ1-2; maybe TRBD1 (6 bases). The V end lost 3 bases, the J end lost 4 bases, and 9 bases lay between the germline ends. CDR1 is GTSNPN and CDR2 is SVGIG in the germline V gene (reference sequence). The CDR3 contains 12 residues. For the CDR3, the DNA is TGTGCCTGGAGAGAAGGGGGCTATGGCTACACCTTC. It yields the protein CAWREGGYGYTF.

The chain couples TRBV14 to TRBJ1-2; 8 nucleotides align to TRBD1. The germline gives CDR1 SGHDN, CDR2 FVKESK. The CDR3 is 16 residues long. V lost 4 bases, J lost 4 bases, and 11 bases stayed unmatched. CDR3: CASSPWQGAISYGYTF. The CDR3 DNA reads as TGTGCCAGCAGCCCCTGGCAGGGGGCAATTTCCTATGGCTACACCTTC.

This clone was counted a few times. The gene calls are TRBV15 and TRBJ1-5; no reliable D call. Germline CDR1 and CDR2: LNHNV and YYDKDF (reference sequence). The CDR3 spans 14 residues. The V end lost 3 bases, the J end lost 2 bases, and 8 bases lay between the germline ends. The DNA for the CDR3 is TGTGCCACCAGCAGTCGAACAGGCAATCAGCCCCAGCATTTT. This gives the protein CATSSRTGNQPQHF. Based on the CDR3 plus reference TRBV15 and TRBJ1-5, the full variable domain is DAMVIQNPRYQVTQFGKPVTLSCSQTLNHNVMYWYQQKSSQAPKLLFHYYDKDFNNEADTPDNFQSRRPNTSFCFLDIRSPGLGDTAMYLCATSSRTGNQPQHFGDGTRLSIL.

This clone was detected only a few times. The chain has TRBV7-9 and TRBJ1-2; TRBD1 aligns across 8 bases. The germline CDR1 and CDR2 sequences are SEHNR and FQNEAQ (reference sequence). After removal of 9 bases from V and 4 bases from J, the junction contained 4 bases not matched to a gene. This CDR3 has 12 amino acids. Here the CDR3 reads CASGTGPYGYTF. In DNA form, the CDR3 reads TGTGCCAGTGGGACAGGTCCCTATGGCTACACCTTC.

The gene calls are TRBV5-4 and TRBJ2-7; 8 bases agree with TRBD2. In germline, CDR1 is SGHNT, CDR2 YYREEE (reference sequence). This CDR3 comprises 16 residues. V lost 4 bases to trimming and J lost 1 base; unmatched junction nucleotides: 10. CDR3 loop: CASSLGASGGSYEQYF. The CDR3 region has the DNA TGTGCCAGCAGCCTTGGCGCCAGCGGGGGTTCCTACGAGCAGTACTTC.